The 21 T cell receptor beta chains in this list originate from one sample, sequenced in a study of blood T cell repertoires in COVID-19. Data came from immunoSEQ multiplex PCR; TCRdb stores just in-frame clones and leaves some out. The data contain over 300,000 clones, approximately 88% of them seen just once; the ten biggest clones take up approximately 1%. Sequenced: PBMCs or T cells enriched from blood (not recorded which). The source of these receptors is a woman in her 30s with acute COVID-19.

This clone is a singleton in its sample. The V call is TRBV27, the J call TRBJ2-3, with 9 bases identical to TRBD2. This CDR3 spans 17 amino acids. Trimming removed 7 bases from V and 8 bases from J; junction bases left unmatched: 19. Germline loops: CDR1 MNHEY, CDR2 SMNVEV (reference sequence). CDR3 residues: CASIPLGAGGVSGTQYF. CDR3 nucleotides: TGTGCCAGCATCCCTTTGGGGGCGGGGGGGGTTAGTGGTACGCAGTATTTT.

This clone was found once. The gene calls are TRBV9 and TRBJ1-2; 7 bases map to TRBD1. V dropped 0 bases and J dropped 1; count of bases not matched to a gene: 3. The CDR3 has 15 residues. CDR1 and CDR2 (germline): SGDLS, YYNGEE. As DNA, the CDR3 is TGTGCCAGCAGCGTAGAGGGGACAGATAACTATGGCTACACCTTC. It encodes CASSVEGTDNYGYTF. Full variable domain (rest looked up from reference TRBV9 and TRBJ1-2): DSGVTQTPKHLITATGQRVTLRCSPRSGDLSVYWYQQSLDQGLQFLIQYYNGEERAKGNILERFSAQQFPDLHSELNLSSLELGDSALYFCASSVEGTDNYGYTFGSGTRLTVV.

This chain connects TRBV10-1 to TRBJ2-2; D not certain. The CDR3 covers 14 residues. Germline assignment: CDR1 WNHNN and CDR2 SYGVQD (reference sequence). V shed 3 bases and J shed 2 bases, with 7 bases lying between them. The DNA for the CDR3 is TGCGCCAGCAGTGAAGTCAGAAACACCGGGGAGCTGTTTTTT. Translation gives CASSEVRNTGELFF.

The chain is built from TRBV5-1 and TRBJ2-1; 12 bases match TRBD1. From germline, CDR1 is SGHRS and CDR2 YFSETQ. The CDR3 is 16 residues long. J lost 7 bases, V lost 10 bases, and 15 bases had no gene match. This chain's CDR3 is CAGASTSGQGANEQFF. The DNA for the CDR3 is TGCGCCGGGGCCTCGACCTCGGGACAGGGGGCGAATGAGCAGTTCTTC. The complete variable domain, with remaining parts taken from reference TRBV5-1 and TRBJ2-1, reads KAGVTQTPRYLIKTRGQQVTLSCSPISGHRSVSWYQQTPGQGLQFLFEYFSETQRNKGNFPGRFSGRQFSNSRSEMNVSTLELGDSALYLCAGASTSGQGANEQFFGPGTRLTVL.

This clone was observed a few times. Here the CDR3 DNA reads TGCGCCAGCAGCTTGGATTGGCTCGGCGGGTCTGGAAACACCATATATTTT. Protein: CASSLDWLGGSGNTIYF. The chain recombines TRBV5-1 with TRBJ1-3; D gene uncertain. Germline lookup yields CDR1 SGHRS and CDR2 YFSETQ. Trimming took off 0 bases at V and 1 base at J, with 14 bases between the two ends. The CDR3 runs 17 residues.

The DNA of the CDR3 is TGCAGCGTTGAACCCCCCGGGTGGGGCGCGGATGGCTACACCTTC. This translates into CSVEPPGWGADGYTF. The chain employs TRBV29-1 and TRBJ1-2; D might be TRBD1 (5 bases). The CDR3 consists of 15 residues. V shed 2 bases and J shed 6 bases, with 19 bases lying between them. Germline CDR1 is SQVTM and CDR2 is ANQGSEA.

The chain has TRBV29-1 and TRBJ2-7, with TRBD2 matching over 8 bases. CDR1 and CDR2 from the germline V gene are SQVTM and ANQGSEA. V shed 7 bases, J shed 0 bases, and the junction held 5 bases outside the gene matches. This CDR3 region has 13 residues. CDR3 region: CSGGRGVSYEQYF. The DNA for the CDR3 is TGCAGCGGAGGGCGGGGGGTCTCCTACGAGCAGTACTTC.

This clone was seen a few times. Distinct nucleotide sequences in the sample also encode this CDR3. The rearrangement links TRBV9 to TRBJ2-1; TRBD2 matches at 10 bases. V lost 3 bases and J lost 4; bases outside the gene matches: 4. Germline-derived CDR1 and CDR2 are SGDLS and YYNGEE. This CDR3 spans 15 amino acids. The CDR3, as DNA: TGTGCCAGCAGCGCTACTAGCGGGGTTTACAATGAGCAGTTCTTC. It yields the protein CASSATSGVYNEQFF.

The V and J genes are TRBV6-2 or TRBV6-3 and TRBJ1-2; possibly TRBD1 for D (6 bases). The length of the CDR3 is 13 residues. Trimming removed 4 bases at V and 4 bases at J, with 10 bases between. Germline V gene data show CDR1 as MNHEY and CDR2 as SVGEGT. CDR3 sequence reads: CASSSGQPYGYTF. The CDR3 DNA is TGTGCCAGCAGTTCTGGACAGCCCTATGGCTACACCTTC.

This clone was seen once. Written as DNA, the CDR3 is TGTGCCAGCAGTTTTATTCCTAATCGGAACACTGAAGCTTTCTTT. Amino acids: CASSFIPNRNTEAFF. The chain carries TRBV27 and TRBJ1-1; D call uncertain. V dropped 3 bases and J dropped 1 base, with 12 bases sitting between them. Germline loops: CDR1 MNHEY, CDR2 SMNVEV (reference sequence). The CDR3 is 15 residues long.

This clone occurred once. The chain recombines TRBV6-5 with TRBJ2-1; TRBD2 matches at 7 bases. J was trimmed by 6 bases and V by 11 bases; bases with no gene match: 16. Germline V gene sequence: CDR1 MNHEY, CDR2 SVGAGI. The CDR3 has 15 amino acids. CDR3 sequence (DNA): TGTGCCGGGGGTTCCGGGGGGTCCTCCGGCAATGAGCAGTTCTTC. The encoded protein is CAGGSGGSSGNEQFF.

This chain connects TRBV18 to TRBJ1-1; no clear D. V was shortened by 5 bases and J by 0 bases, with 7 bases between the two germline ends. CDR3 length: 13 residues. CDR1 and CDR2 from the germline V gene are KGHSH and LQKENI. CDR3 in DNA: TGTGCCAGCTCATCTCAGGTGAACACTGAAGCTTTCTTT. It encodes CASSSQVNTEAFF.

This clone was detected only a few times. The chain couples TRBV7-2 to TRBJ2-1, with 9 bases matching TRBD1. V was clipped by 4 bases and J by 1 base; unmatched bases: 5. The CDR3 is 16 residues long. CDR1 SGHTA and CDR2 FQGNSA come from the germline V gene. As DNA, the CDR3 is TGTGCCAGCAGCTCGCGACAGGGGGGTTCCTACAATGAGCAGTTCTTC. Its translation is CASSSRQGGSYNEQFF.

This chain uses TRBV18 with TRBJ1-4; perhaps TRBD1 as D (5 bases). V shed 2 bases and J shed 4 bases, with 14 bases lying between them. The CDR3 consists of 16 residues. Per the germline V gene, CDR1 is KGHSH and CDR2 is LQKENI. The chain's CDR3 is CASSPAVGLGNEKLFF. As DNA, the CDR3 is TGTGCCAGCTCACCAGCGGTGGGACTGGGTAATGAAAAACTGTTTTTT.

This clone was detected only once. The chain links TRBV9 to TRBJ1-3; D gene uncertain. Germline lookup yields CDR1 SGDLS and CDR2 YYNGEE. V lost 3 bases and J 4 bases, leaving 17 bases between the germline ends. This CDR3 has 16 residues. The CDR3 spells CASSASETFWGNTIYF. The CDR3 region has the DNA TGTGCCAGCAGCGCCTCGGAGACGTTCTGGGGAAACACCATATATTTT. The entire variable domain, with the rest obtained from reference TRBV9 and TRBJ1-3, is as follows: DSGVTQTPKHLITATGQRVTLRCSPRSGDLSVYWYQQSLDQGLQFLIQYYNGEERAKGNILERFSAQQFPDLHSELNLSSLELGDSALYFCASSASETFWGNTIYFGEGSWLTVV.

V and J are TRBV5-1 and TRBJ2-7, with a weak D call TRBD1 (5 bases). The germline V gene has CDR1 SGHRS and CDR2 YFSETQ. CDR3 length: 15 amino acids. Trimming cost V 0 bases and J 2 bases, with 12 bases left between them. The CDR3 DNA is TGCGCCAGCAGCTTGGAAGCTCAGGGCACCTACGAGCAGTACTTC. The encoded protein is CASSLEAQGTYEQYF.

The chain joins TRBV24-1 to TRBJ2-1; TRBD1 matches 7 bases. This CDR3 has 19 amino acids. Germline V CDR1 and CDR2: KGHDR, SFDVKD. V lost 6 bases, J lost 3 bases, and 19 bases stayed unmatched. The CDR3 here is CATSSIRGTPESYYNEQFF. The CDR3 DNA reads TGTGCCACCAGTTCCATCAGGGGGACCCCTGAGTCCTACTACAATGAGCAGTTCTTC.

Here the CDR3 reads CASSSHRDRTRNTIYF. In nucleotides, the CDR3 is TGTGCCAGCAGCTCCCACCGGGACAGAACTCGAAACACCATATATTTT. The V call is TRBV9, the J call TRBJ1-3; 7 bases agree with TRBD1. Germline V CDR1 and CDR2: SGDLS, YYNGEE. With V trimmed by 4 bases and J by 5 bases, 12 bases remained unmatched. This CDR3 is built from 16 residues.

The rearrangement links TRBV11-2 to TRBJ1-4, with 7 bases aligning to TRBD1. J gave up 2 bases and V 4 bases, and 7 bases lay outside the gene matches. Germline CDR1 is SGHAT and CDR2 is FQNNGV. There are 16 residues in the CDR3. The CDR3, as DNA: TGTGCCAGCAGCTCACAGGGGTTTCGGACTAATGAAAAACTGTTTTTT. It translates to CASSSQGFRTNEKLFF.

J is TRBJ2-7 and V is TRBV7-2, with TRBD2 identical over 15 bases. With 1 base clipped from V and 4 bases from J, the junction kept 2 bases outside the gene matches. The germline gives CDR1 SGHTA, CDR2 FQGNSA. This CDR3 comprises 16 residues. The CDR3 spells CASSLEGTSGGYEQYF. CDR3 sequence (DNA): TGTGCCAGCAGCTTAGAAGGGACTAGCGGGGGGTACGAGCAGTACTTC.

V is TRBV19 and J is TRBJ1-5, with 12 nucleotides matching TRBD1. The germline V gene encodes CDR1 LNHDA and CDR2 SQIVND (reference sequence). This CDR3 spans 16 amino acids. V trimming: 3 bases; J trimming: 6 bases; junction bases outside the gene matches: 6. Here the CDR3 DNA reads TGTGCCAGTAGTATCCAAGGGACAGGGGGCTTTCAGCCCCAGCATTTT. Translated: CASSIQGTGGFQPQHF.